The 6 T cell receptor beta chains given below trace back to one sample, sequenced in a study of cytomegalovirus exposure and HLA in healthy donors. Both 60 Vbeta primers and 13 Jbeta primers went into the PCR. Data came from immunoSEQ multiplex PCR; TCRdb stores just in-frame clones and leaves some out. The repertoire holds 200,000 to 250,000 clones, with over 75% as singletons. Sequencing was carried out using PBMCs. The receptors stem from a boy aged 5-17 years in good health and CMV-seronegative.

The rearrangement links TRBV5-1 to TRBJ1-1; 9 bases map to TRBD1. The CDR3 has 17 residues. The V and J ends lost 3 bases and 1 base, in that order; junction bases with no gene match: 10. CDR1 SGHRS and CDR2 YFSETQ come from the germline V gene. In DNA, the CDR3 is TGCGCCAGCAGCTACGGACAGGGGAGGGTGAGGAACACTGAAGCTTTCTTT. The encoded protein is CASSYGQGRVRNTEAFF.

The rearrangement links TRBV27 to TRBJ1-2, with unresolved D. CDR3 length: 13 residues. Germline-derived CDR1 and CDR2 are MNHEY and SMNVEV (reference sequence). Trimming pared 6 bases from V and 5 bases from J, leaving 13 bases between. CDR3 sequence (DNA): TGTGCCAGCAGCCTTTTGATCGGGTATGGCTACACCTTC. This translates into CASSLLIGYGYTF.

The J gene is TRBJ1-2, the V gene TRBV1; the table's D call of TRBD1 was not tested on the DNA. TRBV1 is recorded as a pseudogene. The CDR3 runs 16 residues. The DNA for the CDR3 is TGCACCAGCAGCCACAGACAGGCTAACCGAGGCGCGGGCTACACCTTC. Protein sequence: CTSSHRQANRGAGYTF.

This clone was seen a few times. The rearrangement links TRBV7-8 to TRBJ1-3; 9 bases fit TRBD1. The V and J ends lost 3 bases and 3 bases, in that order; junction bases with no gene match: 3. Germline CDR1 is SGHVS and CDR2 is FQNEAQ. This CDR3 comprises 15 residues. The CDR3 sequence: CASSLGTGFGNTIYF. For the CDR3, the DNA is TGTGCCAGCAGCTTGGGGACAGGGTTTGGAAACACCATATATTTT.

The J gene is TRBJ1-2, the V gene TRBV27; TRBD1 might be the D (5 bases). The germline gives CDR1 MNHEY, CDR2 SMNVEV (reference sequence). V was pared by 3 bases and J by 6 bases, with 8 bases between. CDR3 length equals 12 residues. The CDR3, as DNA: TGTGCCAGCAGTTTTCGGGGGAATGGCTACACCTTC. Translation gives CASSFRGNGYTF.

V usage is TRBV2 and J usage is TRBJ1-2; D ambiguous. The V and J ends lost 7 bases and 4 bases respectively, with 19 bases between them. Germline CDR1 is SNHLY and CDR2 is FYNNEI. The CDR3 runs to 15 residues. In nucleotides, the CDR3 is TGTGCCAGCAACCCAGACCCGGCCCGGGGCTATGGCTACACCTTC. Translation: CASNPDPARGYGYTF.